This TCR beta chain derives from a study of Graves' ophthalmopathy and Graves' hyperthyroidism listed by TCRdb under 2018. General notes on the study: Peripheral blood was collected at initial diagnosis, prior to any treatment. The independent validation cohort included around 19 hyperthyroidism patients plus 17 patients who later progressed from hyperthyroidism to ophthalmopathy. To tell Graves' ophthalmopathy apart from Graves' hyperthyroidism, and to predict which patients would progress to ophthalmopathy, the study relied on TCR beta repertoire signatures. T-cell repertoires of thyroid tissue and blood were compared in five or six hyperthyroidism patients. Following sample collection, hyperthyroidism patients were given methimazole at a starting dose of 30 mg daily, and ophthalmopathy patients were given high-dose intravenous methylprednisolone. A discovery set of 90 to 100 patients (43 ophthalmopathy, 55 to 60 stable hyperthyroidism) was enrolled to explore V-J signatures distinguishing ophthalmopathy from hyperthyroidism. In total, approximately 140 blood samples were TCR-sequenced: approximately 42 ophthalmopathy, under 80 hyperthyroidism and roughly 17 hyperthyroidism-to-ophthalmopathy patients. Findings and caveats that apply to the study as a whole: In cross-validation, the 13-signature model distinguished ophthalmopathy from stable hyperthyroidism with less than 90% sensitivity and about 81% specificity, while in the test set the corresponding values were about 79% and 69%. Most expanded thyroid clonotypes with a frequency above 0.001 also appeared in blood, which suggests that blood repertoires may reflect the immune response in the thyroid. In validation, the model predicted ophthalmopathy progression with over 60% sensitivity and around 72% specificity; some 13 predicted patients were CT-confirmed with GO in a median of about 6.2 months. Sample size was not statistically predetermined, and group allocation was not concealed from the investigators.

About this clonotype: The specificity of this receptor is unknown. One base away there is no much larger clone; base qualities are not given.

The ophthalmopathy patients had moderately to severely active disease, with a Clinical Activity Score of 3 or higher, a NOSPECS grade of 4 or higher, and a disease duration of less than 3 months. Patients with other autoimmune diseases, uncontrolled infections, pregnancy or lactation were excluded from the study. Clinical symptoms, serum thyroxine, TRAb, thyroid ultrasound and orbital computed tomography were used for diagnosis. Ficoll-Paque density gradient centrifugation was used to isolate PBMCs from around 9.1 ml of fresh peripheral blood. Trizol reagent was used to extract the total RNA, and its quality was then checked on an Agilent 2100 Bioanalyzer. For repertoire sequencing, the TCR beta CDR3 regions were amplified from RNA transcripts. A first-round RT-PCR used HTBI primers with the Qiagen OneStep RT-PCR kit, followed by a second-round multiplex PCR, size selection and purification. Libraries were sequenced paired-end with 100 bp reads on an Illumina HiSeq2000. On the authors' methods: SOAPnuke was used for read processing, and reads with adapters, uncalled bases, a mean Phred below 15, or no exact constant-primer or identifier match were discarded. COPE v1.2.5 was used to merge high-quality paired reads. Each unique nucleotide sequence was defined as a clonotype, and clonotypes were aligned to IMGT TRB V, D and J references with MiTCR v1.1. The analysis was limited to V-J combinations with a frequency above 0.0001, which together covered 99.2% of repertoires. For each V-J combination, a TCR clonal expansion and chaos score was defined as F50 clonal expansion divided by the chaos observed in the TCRdist matrix. Welch's t-statistics and random forest were used to reduce the features to 13 V-J combinations, which were then used as input to a naive Bayes classifier. Thyroid-blood repertoire similarity was quantified with the Morisita-Horn index. TCRdb trimmed the raw reads at Q25, called clones with MiXCR and kept productive beta chains. Each record represents a unique CDR3 protein, reported with the most common genes and DNA among its rows. The V and J calls, along with clone size, are taken from TCRdb and not from the paper's own processing. Recorded for this sample are about 740,000 distinct CDR3 sequences; roughly 41% of them occurred a single time. 40% to 45% of the sample lies in the top ten.

The sequence derives from an adult man with Graves' ophthalmopathy. Sequenced sample: peripheral blood.

The DNA reads TGCAGCGTTGTAACAGGGGGGAGCGAACTCGGCGAGCAGTACTTC. This is translated as CSVVTGGSELGEQYF. The chain is made from TRBV29-1 and TRBJ2-7; 8 of the junction bases match TRBD1. The germline V end is reduced by 4 bases and the J end by 6 bases; junction bases left unmatched: 14. From a lookup of the germline V gene, CDR1 and CDR2 are SQVTM and ANQGSEA. Reading from cysteine to phenylalanine, the CDR3 counts 15 amino acids. The entry retains the CDR3 DNA only, 45 bases that are in frame from base 1.